Listed here are 10 T cell receptor beta chains from one sample, sequenced in a study of cytomegalovirus exposure and HLA in healthy donors. Use of 60 Vbeta and 13 Jbeta primers characterized the PCR. The assay was immunoSEQ multiplex PCR, and TCRdb's table has in-frame clones only and misses some. The sample contains around 140,000 clones, about three quarters of which appear only once. Source material: PBMCs. The receptors come from a male donor in good health and CMV-seronegative.

The CDR3 spells CASSQGLAGDTQYF. Here the CDR3 DNA reads TGCGCCAGCAGCCAAGGACTAGCGGGAGATACGCAGTATTTT. The gene calls are TRBV4-1 and TRBJ2-3, with 10 bases lining up with TRBD2. Germline loops: CDR1 MGHRA, CDR2 YSYEKL. V lost 1 base and J lost 5; bases outside the gene matches: 0. The CDR3 is made up of 14 amino acids.

As concerns this clone: The junction and the germline gene differ at one end; a read error may be behind it. This chain links TRBV7-9 with TRBJ1-2; D perhaps matches TRBD1 (6 bases). The CDR3 is made up of 16 amino acids. The germline CDR1 and CDR2 sequences are SEHNR and FQNEAQ (reference sequence). CDR3 DNA: TGTTCCAGCAGCTTAAGCAGGACAGCCTTCGTCTATGGCTACACCTTC. Protein sequence: CSSSLSRTAFVYGYTF.

The J gene is TRBJ1-3, the V gene TRBV29-1, with a possible D match to TRBD1 (6 bases). Trimming removed 5 bases from V and 0 bases from J, with 8 bases in between. The CDR3 is made up of 13 amino acids. Germline loops: CDR1 SQVTM, CDR2 ANQGSEA. The CDR3: CSVQGPSGNTIYF. CDR3 in DNA: TGCAGCGTTCAGGGGCCCTCTGGAAACACCATATATTTT.

This clone was seen only a few times. The J gene is TRBJ2-1, the V gene TRBV7-2; D is unclear. Trimming left V 5 bases short and J 9 bases short, with 8 bases between. The CDR3 has 11 amino acids. Germline V gene sequence: CDR1 SGHTA, CDR2 FQGNSA. The CDR3 DNA reads TGTGCCAGCAGCCCCACTTTTGAGCAGTTCTTC. Translation gives CASSPTFEQFF.

This clone appeared a single time. V gene TRBV7-2 combines with J gene TRBJ1-2, with 9 bases identical to TRBD1. The germline CDR1 and CDR2 sequences are SGHTA and FQGNSA. This CDR3 is 15 amino acids long. V gave up 5 bases and J gave up 1 base; unmatched junction bases: 5. CDR3 in amino acids: CASSNDRGYNYGYTF. Here the CDR3 DNA reads TGTGCCAGCAGCAACGACAGGGGGTATAACTATGGCTACACCTTC.

The V gene is TRBV7-6, the J gene TRBJ1-4; 7 bases are a match to TRBD1. Trimming at V came to 5 bases and at J to 5 bases, leaving 2 bases not matched to a gene. Germline assignment: CDR1 SGHVS and CDR2 FNYEAQ. CDR3 length: 13 amino acids. The CDR3 coding sequence is TGTGCCAGCAGCAGGGGGCTAAATGAAAAACTGTTTTTT. Translation: CASSRGLNEKLFF.

J is TRBJ2-6 and V is TRBV10-1; 10 nucleotides match TRBD2. This CDR3 is 22 amino acids long. The V and J ends lost 0 bases and 4 bases, in that order; junction bases with no gene match: 18. Germline assignment: CDR1 WNHNN and CDR2 SYGVQD (reference sequence). CDR3 nucleotide sequence: TGCGCCAGCAGTGAGTCGACTCTTGCTAGCGGGGGCCACTCGTGGGGGGCCAACGTCCTGACTTTC. Translation gives CASSESTLASGGHSWGANVLTF.

This clone was seen more than once but under ten times. This chain joins TRBV7-9 and TRBJ1-1; tentatively, D is TRBD1 (6 bases). The germline V gene encodes CDR1 SEHNR and CDR2 FQNEAQ (reference sequence). The V end lost 4 bases, the J end lost 4 bases, and 19 bases lay between the germline ends. The CDR3 has 16 amino acids. The CDR3 spells CASSSRIRVGATEAFF. The DNA of the CDR3 is TGTGCCAGCAGCTCTCGAATCAGGGTGGGGGCCACTGAAGCTTTCTTT.

The V gene is TRBV11-2, the J gene TRBJ2-7, with D possibly TRBD1 on 7 matching bases. Looked up from germline, CDR1 is SGHAT and CDR2 is FQNNGV. The ends were cut back, 6 bases at V and 5 bases at J, with 23 bases in the middle. The CDR3 loop spans 16 amino acids. The CDR3 reads CASRPISGRGVHEQYF. The CDR3 bases are TGTGCCAGCAGGCCCATTTCGGGCAGGGGGGTCCACGAGCAGTACTTC.

The chain joins TRBV9 to TRBJ2-7, with TRBD1 matching over 8 bases. The germline gives CDR1 SGDLS, CDR2 YYNGEE. Germline trimming cut 0 bases from V and 5 bases from J; bases unmatched to any gene: 4. This CDR3 spans 14 amino acids. For the CDR3, the DNA is TGTGCCAGCAGCGTAGGGACAGGGCGGGACGAGCAGTACTTC. It is translated as CASSVGTGRDEQYF.